A selection of T cell receptor beta chains follows, all from one sample in a study of control samples from healthy donors and cancer patients. Only in-frame clones appear in the TCRdb table, and some are missing; sequencing was by immunoSEQ multiplex PCR. The sample shows some 170,000 clones, over 90% of them seen only once. Sequencing was carried out using blood. These receptors were obtained from a woman younger than 45 in good health. Each CDR3 is given with its conserved first and last residue. D genes are given only for firm matches. Some rows mark clone size as missing; the rest say once, few, many or name a class of expanded clone.

CDR3: CASSQELGRGLGTEAFF
V: TRBV14
D: TRBD1
size: once

CDR3: CASSLQGTSGTYEQYF
V: TRBV7-3
D: TRBD2
size: -

CDR3: CASSRQGVAGYEQYF
V: TRBV18
D: -
size: few

CDR3: CAISELGLAGGAEEQYF
V: TRBV10-3
D: TRBD2
size: -

CDR3: CASSRQANYGYTF
V: TRBV6-6
D: -
size: -

CDR3: CASSIGGGNTGELFF
V: TRBV19
D: -
size: -

CDR3: CAISYANGMNTEAFF
V: TRBV10-3
D: -
size: once

CDR3: CASSLSRGHRIGEAFF
V: TRBV5-1
D: TRBD1
size: -

CDR3: CASSGPPGPKYEQYF
V: TRBV25-1
D: -
size: -

CDR3: CSAGGASPYEQYF
V: TRBV29-1
D: TRBD2
size: once

CDR3: CASSPGTGGGGYTF
V: TRBV2
D: TRBD1
size: -

CDR3: CASNTGLFSYEQYF
V: TRBV6-5
D: -
size: -

CDR3: CASSFDSVRSYEQYF
V: TRBV28
D: -
size: -

CDR3: CASSKPGLMDNSPLHF
V: TRBV19
D: -
size: -

CDR3: CASSPPTAHVDFYGYTF
V: TRBV3-1/TRBV3-2
D: -
size: -

CDR3: CAWSVRTGHGYTF
V: TRBV30
D: TRBD1
size: -

CDR3: CAWTRGVYEQFF
V: TRBV30
D: -
size: -

CDR3: CASDRGIGPLHF
V: TRBV19
D: TRBD1
size: -

CDR3: CAWSPLRQDNSPLHF
V: TRBV30
D: -
size: -

CDR3: CASSQLGLAAENEQFF
V: TRBV23-1
D: TRBD2
size: -

CDR3: CAWTADYGYTF
V: TRBV30
D: -
size: -

CDR3: CASSIDLPGSSYNSPLHF
V: TRBV19
D: -
size: -

CDR3: CASSPDSNQPQHF
V: TRBV3-1/TRBV3-2
D: -
size: -

CDR3: CASTTQDSGLSYNEQFF
V: TRBV28
D: -
size: -

CDR3: CASSLGRNEQYF
V: TRBV13
D: -
size: -

CDR3: CASSEVRNQPQHF
V: TRBV2
D: -
size: -

CDR3: CASSTTGNSPLHF
V: TRBV6-5
D: -
size: -

CDR3: CASRRFDRLEDGYTF
V: TRBV28
D: -
size: -

CDR3: CASSVGEGRNTEAFF
V: TRBV9
D: -
size: -

CDR3: CASSLYNDYNEQFF
V: TRBV7-3
D: -
size: -

CDR3: CASSPRRSSYNSPLHF
V: TRBV5-6
D: -
size: -

CDR3: CASSSPSGSYNEQFF
V: TRBV9
D: -
size: -

CDR3: CASSLARTMTEAFF
V: TRBV7-9
D: -
size: -

CDR3: CASSIALHTGELFF
V: TRBV19
D: -
size: -

CDR3: CASSEGLDNQPQHF
V: TRBV6-4
D: -
size: -

CDR3: CASTGGTASTDTQYF
V: TRBV7-9
D: -
size: -

CDR3: CASSQDSGGFDEQFF
V: TRBV3-1/TRBV3-2
D: TRBD2
size: -

CDR3: CASSPSVADLTEAFF
V: TRBV18
D: -
size: -

CDR3: CSVETGNTEAFF
V: TRBV29-1
D: -
size: -

CDR3: CASNLQSYSNQPQHF
V: TRBV19
D: -
size: -

CDR3: CASSLQGARTEAFF
V: TRBV5-5
D: TRBD1
size: once

CDR3: CASSSQGYGYTF
V: TRBV6-5
D: -
size: -

CDR3: CASTSGLAGPGELFF
V: TRBV6-5
D: TRBD2
size: -

CDR3: CASSPQPIGKLFF
V: TRBV27
D: -
size: -

CDR3: CASSPTRGKSDYGYTF
V: TRBV18
D: -
size: few

CDR3: CASSIAGTATYEQYF
V: TRBV19
D: TRBD1
size: -

CDR3: CASSHRASNQPQHF
V: TRBV4-1
D: -
size: -

CDR3: CASTLGQVAEQYF
V: TRBV28
D: TRBD1
size: -

CDR3: CASSYSQEGAEAFF
V: TRBV6-5
D: -
size: -

CDR3: CASSLLDYSGNTIYF
V: TRBV5-4
D: -
size: -